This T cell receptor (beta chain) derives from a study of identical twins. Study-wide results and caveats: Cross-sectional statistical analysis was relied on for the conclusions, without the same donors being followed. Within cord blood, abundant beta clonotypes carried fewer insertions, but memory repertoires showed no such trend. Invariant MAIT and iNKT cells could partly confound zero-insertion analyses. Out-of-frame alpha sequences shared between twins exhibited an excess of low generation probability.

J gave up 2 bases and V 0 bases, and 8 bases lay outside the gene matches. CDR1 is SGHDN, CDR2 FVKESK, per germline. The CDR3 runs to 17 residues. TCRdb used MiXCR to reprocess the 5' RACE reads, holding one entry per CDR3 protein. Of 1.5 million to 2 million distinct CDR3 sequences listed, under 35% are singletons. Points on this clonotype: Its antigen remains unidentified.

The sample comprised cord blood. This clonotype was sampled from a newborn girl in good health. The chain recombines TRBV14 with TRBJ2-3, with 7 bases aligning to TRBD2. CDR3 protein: CASSQEGDLAATDTQYF. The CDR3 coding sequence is TGTGCCAGCAGCCAAGAAGGGGACCTAGCGGCCACAGATACGCAGTATTTT.